The rows below give T cell receptor beta chains drawn from one sample of a study of response to subunit inactivated influenza vaccine. One entry per CDR3 protein, called by TCRdb with MiXCR from the RT-PCR reads. The sample shows hundreds of thousands of distinct CDR3 sequences, 9.5% to 12% of them seen only once. This sample comprised PBMCs from blood, obtained about 40 days after vaccination. Receptor source: a man between 45 and 60 years old who received an inactivated influenza vaccine. Both conserved end residues are part of each CDR3. D genes are given only for firm matches. Clone sizes are given selectively: once, few, many, or a class where the clone is expanded.

DNA: TGCAGTGCTAGGAGGGTTGACACCGGGGAGCTGTTTTTT
CDR3: CSARRVDTGELFF
V: TRBV20-1
size: -
D: -
J: TRBJ2-2

DNA: TGTGCCAGCAGTTACGTTGGACAGGGGGGATCTAGCACAGATACGCAGTATTTT
CDR3: CASSYVGQGGSSTDTQYF
V: TRBV6-5
size: -
D: TRBD1
J: TRBJ2-3

DNA: TGTGCCAGCACCGAATTCGACAGGGCCAACTATGGCTACACCTTC
CDR3: CASTEFDRANYGYTF
V: TRBV5-6
size: few
D: TRBD1
J: TRBJ1-2

DNA: TGTGCCAGCAGCGGGCTGGGGCCCCACTCTGGGGCCAACGTCCTGACTTTC
CDR3: CASSGLGPHSGANVLTF
V: TRBV11-2
size: few
D: -
J: TRBJ2-6

DNA: TGTGCCAGCAGCCCCACCTCTAGCGGGAAGGGGGAGACCCAGTACTTC
CDR3: CASSPTSSGKGETQYF
V: TRBV9
size: few
D: TRBD2
J: TRBJ2-5

DNA: TGTGCCACCAGCAGAGTAGGGTGGACTGAAGCTTTCTTT
CDR3: CATSRVGWTEAFF
V: TRBV15
size: -
D: -
J: TRBJ1-1

DNA: TGCGCCAGCAGCTTGTCCCCTCAGGGTTCAGAGACCCAGTACTTC
CDR3: CASSLSPQGSETQYF
V: TRBV5-1
size: many
D: -
J: TRBJ2-5

DNA: TGTGCCAGCAGTGGGGTGGACAAAAGGAACGAGCAGTACTTC
CDR3: CASSGVDKRNEQYF
V: TRBV12-3/TRBV12-4
size: -
D: -
J: TRBJ2-7

DNA: TGCAGTGCTAGCCGACAGGGGGTCGGGGAGCTGTTTTTT
CDR3: CSASRQGVGELFF
V: TRBV20-1
size: few
D: TRBD1
J: TRBJ2-2

DNA: TGCAGCGTTATAAGGACTAGCGGGAGCGACGAGCAGTACTTC
CDR3: CSVIRTSGSDEQYF
V: TRBV29-1
size: -
D: TRBD2
J: TRBJ2-7

DNA: TGCAGTGCTAGAGATCCCCGGACAGGGGTATATGGCTACACCTTC
CDR3: CSARDPRTGVYGYTF
V: TRBV20-1
size: -
D: TRBD1
J: TRBJ1-2

DNA: TGTGCCAGCAGGGAAAGGGCCTCAACTAATGAAAAACTGTTTTTT
CDR3: CASRERASTNEKLFF
V: TRBV2
size: -
D: -
J: TRBJ1-4